The 12 T cell receptor beta chains in this list originate from one sample, sequenced in a study of blood T cell repertoires in COVID-19. Using immunoSEQ multiplex PCR, the repertoire was profiled, and TCRdb retains in-frame clones only, with some absent. The data contain about 98,000 clones, about 88% of them seen just once; the ten biggest clones take up about 2.9%. The specimen sequenced was peripheral blood. The receptors stem from a man over 45 with active or convalescent COVID-19.

The chain uses TRBV20-1 and TRBJ2-1, with unresolved D. The CDR3 has 11 amino acids. V shed 1 base and J shed 8 bases, with 6 bases lying between them. The germline CDR1 and CDR2 sequences are DFQATT and SNEGSKA (reference sequence). The CDR3 protein is CSARAFHEQFF. The DNA for the CDR3 is TGCAGTGCTAGAGCATTTCATGAGCAGTTCTTC.

This CDR3 is CASTEAQAGGLYNEQFF. CDR3 sequence (DNA): TGTGCCAGCACCGAAGCTCAAGCGGGGGGATTATACAATGAGCAGTTCTTC. This chain links TRBV28 with TRBJ2-1; 9 bases are shared with TRBD2. CDR3 size: 17 residues. Germline CDR1 reads MDHEN; CDR2 reads SYDVKM. Losses at the gene ends were 7 bases for V and 4 bases for J; bases not matched to a gene: 14.

The chain couples TRBV11-2 to TRBJ2-7; D is possibly TRBD1 (5 bases). The V end lost 4 bases, the J end lost 4 bases, and 11 bases lay between the germline ends. From germline, CDR1 is SGHAT and CDR2 FQNNGV. The CDR3 runs to 13 residues. The CDR3 is CASSSQDGYEQYF. Written as DNA, the CDR3 is TGTGCCAGCAGCTCACAGGACGGTTACGAGCAGTACTTC.

The chain couples TRBV5-6 to TRBJ1-6; a possible D gene is TRBD1 (6 bases). Trimming removed 3 bases at V and 5 bases at J, with 15 bases between. The CDR3 contains 16 residues. The germline CDR1 and CDR2 sequences are SGHDT and YYEEEE. In DNA, the CDR3 is TGTGCCAGCAGCTGGTGGACAGCACTCGATAATTCACCCCTCCACTTT. It specifies CASSWWTALDNSPLHF.

V gene TRBV28 combines with J gene TRBJ2-3; D is perhaps TRBD1 (5 bases). Germline V gene lookup returns CDR1 MDHEN and CDR2 SYDVKM. This CDR3 spans 16 amino acids. V lost 2 bases and J lost 3, with 15 bases in between. The CDR3 nucleotides read TGTGCCAGCAGTTTACTCCCCGACAGTTTTACAGATACGCAGTATTTT. This gives the protein CASSLLPDSFTDTQYF.

This clone showed up just once. The J gene is TRBJ2-3, the V gene TRBV6-5, with TRBD1 matching 7 bases. Germline V gives CDR1 MNHEY, CDR2 SVGAGI. This CDR3 comprises 11 residues. V gave up 6 bases and J gave up 9 bases; unmatched junction bases: 3. CDR3 sequence (DNA): TGTGCCAGCAGGGGACAGCGAACGCAGTATTTT. Amino acid sequence: CASRGQRTQYF.

The chain has TRBV27 and TRBJ2-3; 9 bases map to TRBD1. Germline trimming cut 5 bases from V and 2 bases from J; bases unmatched to any gene: 8. This CDR3 has 16 residues. CDR1 is MNHEY, CDR2 SMNVEV, per germline (reference sequence). This CDR3 reads CASSGVRDRDTDTQYF. The DNA of the CDR3 is TGTGCCAGCAGTGGCGTTCGGGACAGGGACACAGATACGCAGTATTTT.

The rearrangement uses TRBV7-7 and TRBJ1-4, with D unclear. Per germline, CDR1 SSHAT and CDR2 FNYEAQ (reference sequence). This CDR3 spans 14 amino acids. The V and J ends lost 5 bases and 3 bases respectively, with 10 bases between them. The chain's CDR3 is CASSSGRANEKLFF. In DNA form, the CDR3 reads TGTGCCAGCAGCAGTGGGCGAGCTAATGAAAAACTGTTTTTT.

The CDR3 region has the DNA TGTGCCAGCACTCGGACAACGAACACTGAAGCTTTCTTT. Its protein is CASTRTTNTEAFF. The V gene is TRBV6-5, the J gene TRBJ1-1; tentatively, D is TRBD1 (5 bases). This CDR3 is built from 13 residues. Germline CDR1 is MNHEY and CDR2 is SVGAGI. Trimming left V 7 bases short and J 1 base short, with 10 bases between.

The chain combines TRBV27 with TRBJ2-3, with TRBD2 matching over 14 bases. V shed 8 bases and J 7 bases; nucleotides not matched to a gene: 11. The germline gives CDR1 MNHEY, CDR2 SMNVEV (reference sequence). The CDR3 length is 16 residues. The CDR3 nucleotides are TGTGCCAGCTCAACCCCGGGACTAGCGGGGGTCCATACGCAGTATTTT. Protein sequence: CASSTPGLAGVHTQYF.

The chain combines TRBV7-2 with TRBJ2-3, with 9 bases matching TRBD2. The germline CDR1 and CDR2 sequences are SGHTA and FQGNSA. The junction had 5 bases not matched to a gene; V was cut back by 3 bases and J by 4 bases. This CDR3 is 15 amino acids long. CDR3 DNA: TGTGCCAGCAGCTTCGGCGGGGGGGCCCCAGATACGCAGTATTTT. Translated, it gives CASSFGGGAPDTQYF.

This clone was seen a handful of times. The chain combines TRBV6-5 with TRBJ2-3, with TRBD2 identical over 8 bases. CDR3 size: 14 residues. V lost 11 bases and J lost 0; bases outside the gene matches: 7. Germline loops: CDR1 MNHEY, CDR2 SVGAGI. CDR3 nucleotide sequence: TGTGCCGCCAGGGAGCGGGGGAGCACAGATACGCAGTATTTT. The encoded protein is CAARERGSTDTQYF.